This TCR beta chain came from a study of blood T cell repertoires in COVID-19. Study in general: Material from acute and convalescent COVID-19 was sourced from the United States, Italy and Spain. The analysed material was cDNA or gDNA that came from T cells, B-cell-depleted T cells, or PBMCs.

This clone was observed once. Authors' data handling: Scientists estimated how many nucleated cells there were by amplifying reference gene primers. The repertoire was sequenced with immunoSEQ multiplex PCR; TCRdb's copy has only in-frame clones and lacks some. V and J calls and clone size are as listed in that table; D and trimming were resolved from the DNA. The sample carries 99,000 or so clones, roughly 79% recorded once. The CDR3 consists of 15 residues. V lost 0 bases to trimming and J lost 5 bases; unmatched junction nucleotides: 5. Germline CDR1 SGHVS, CDR2 FNYEAQ. Sequencing was done on a sample of peripheral blood. The sequence came from a woman in her seventies with acute or convalescent COVID-19. The chain carries TRBV7-6 and TRBJ2-7, with 9 bases that match TRBD1. The CDR3, as DNA: TGTGCCAGCAGCTTAGCGGGGACAGGGACTAACGAGCAGTACTTC. Protein sequence: CASSLAGTGTNEQYF.